Shown below are 3 T cell receptor beta chains from a single sample sequenced in a study of blood T cells in healthy people across ages. Primers used in a second PCR of about 7 to 12 cycles were a sample-barcoded 5' primer and a J-beta primer mix. TCRdb passed the 5' RACE reads through MiXCR, listing each CDR3 protein once. The sample includes 1.5 million to 2 million distinct CDR3 sequences, 28% seen only once; the top ten take roughly 8.2%. Sequencing was performed on blood. Every receptor here comes from a woman aged 25-40 years in good health.

In its sample, this clonotype was seen many times. This chain links TRBV5-1 with TRBJ2-1; 11 bases agree with TRBD2. CDR1 is SGHRS and CDR2 is YFSETQ in the germline V gene. CDR3 length equals 13 residues. V trimming: 5 bases; J trimming: 5 bases; junction bases outside the gene matches: 0. This CDR3 reads CASRTSGDNEQFF. In DNA form, the CDR3 reads TGCGCCAGCAGGACTAGCGGGGACAATGAGCAGTTCTTC.

This chain joins TRBV10-2 and TRBJ1-2; D is perhaps TRBD1 (5 bases). Germline CDR1 WSHSY, CDR2 SAAADI. The CDR3 has 15 amino acids. Trimming took 0 bases from V and 2 from J, leaving 10 bases between them. CDR3: CASSESGAQNYGYTF. In nucleotides, the CDR3 is TGCGCCAGCAGTGAGTCAGGGGCGCAAAACTATGGCTACACCTTC.

This clonotype was counted only a few times. The chain couples TRBV15 to TRBJ2-7, with 9 bases aligning to TRBD1. CDR3 length: 13 amino acids. Trimming cost V 6 bases and J 5 bases; bases outside gene matches: 5. Per germline, CDR1 LNHNV and CDR2 YYDKDF (reference sequence). The CDR3: CATSSQGANEQYF. The CDR3 DNA is TGTGCCACCAGTTCACAGGGGGCGAACGAGCAGTACTTC.